The clone carrying this T cell receptor (beta chain) was observed a handful of times. Its target is unknown. This specimen belongs to a study of beta chain features in type 1 diabetes. General study findings and limits: The study found fewer insertions and more deletions at VDJ junctions in type 1 diabetes patients. Amplification by PCR could prefer shorter templates, with the same effect in patients and controls. In all four CD4+ subsets, TCRB CDR3 length was significantly, moderately reduced in type 1 diabetes.

Each donor gave one heparinised blood draw averaging about 116 mL. Per the germline V gene, CDR1 is MGHDK and CDR2 is SYGVNS. The V gene lost 3 bases and the J gene lost 4 bases, with 8 bases spanning the gap. The CDR3 runs to 13 residues. The study reverse transcribed the entire isolated RNA, so it sequenced expressed TCRB transcripts. Some clones are missing from TCRdb's copy, which holds only in-frame ones; the method was immunoSEQ multiplex PCR. Found here are some 350,000 clones, roughly 13% of them singletons; the top ten hold around 0.016%. The sequenced material came from naive CD4+ T cells from blood. This clonotype was sampled from a woman aged 18-30 years with type 1 diabetes. This rearrangement joins TRBV25-1 to TRBJ2-3; no firm D call. This CDR3 reads CASSDYLPDTQYF. The CDR3 bases are TGTGCCAGCAGTGACTACCTCCCAGATACGCAGTATTTT.